These 22 T cell receptor beta chains were sequenced from one sample in a study of Graves' ophthalmopathy and Graves' hyperthyroidism (dated by TCRdb to 2017 to 2018). The sequencer listed for this sample is Illumina HiSeq 2000. For repertoire sequencing, TCR beta CDR3 regions were amplified from RNA transcripts. HTBI primers and the Qiagen OneStep RT-PCR kit were used in a first-round RT-PCR, which was followed by a second-round multiplex PCR, size selection and purification. TCRdb reworked the public reads: Q25 trimming with fastp, MiXCR clone assembly, productive beta chains retained. All rows with the same CDR3 protein become a single entry with the most common DNA and genes. The sample table holds approximately 380,000 distinct CDR3 sequences, of which around a fifth were seen once. The top ten clones comprise 3% of the sample. The sample was peripheral blood. These receptors all come from a young woman with stable Graves' hyperthyroidism. Donor details come from another sample of the same person, matched by shared clones.

This clonotype has ten or more counts. The chain uses TRBV2 and TRBJ1-1; no firm D call. The CDR3 totals 15 residues. CDR1 and CDR2 (germline): SNHLY, FYNNEI. With 6 bases removed from V and 4 bases from J, the gap between germline ends came to 18 bases. This chain's CDR3 is CASSPTRNWGTEAFF. DNA for the CDR3: TGTGCCAGCAGCCCGACTCGAAACTGGGGCACTGAAGCTTTCTTT.

The rearrangement links TRBV28 to TRBJ2-1; D uncertain. Trimming took 3 bases from V and 4 from J, leaving 4 bases between them. The germline gives CDR1 MDHEN, CDR2 SYDVKM. The CDR3 is 12 amino acids. The CDR3 loop is CASSFNYNEQFF. The CDR3 nucleotides are TGTGCCAGCAGTTTCAATTACAATGAGCAGTTCTTC.

The chain joins TRBV28 to TRBJ2-7, with 7 bases lining up with TRBD2. The J segment lost 0 bases and the V segment lost 3 bases, leaving 8 bases of the junction unmatched. CDR1 and CDR2 from the germline V gene are MDHEN and SYDVKM. The CDR3 sequence is 16 residues long. The DNA of the CDR3 is TGTGCCAGCAGTTTGGTGGGGTGGGAGGGCTCCTACGAGCAGTACTTC. It is translated as CASSLVGWEGSYEQYF.

This clonotype was detected ten times or more. The chain joins TRBV6-2 or TRBV6-3 to TRBJ2-7, with 8 bases fitting TRBD1. There are 16 residues in the CDR3. The V and J ends lost 0 bases and 4 bases, in that order; junction bases with no gene match: 8. The germline V gene has CDR1 MNHEY and CDR2 SVGEGT. Here the CDR3 DNA reads TGTGCCAGCAGTTACTCCTGGCAGGGGGCGGGGTACGAGCAGTACTTC. Translating it yields CASSYSWQGAGYEQYF.

This clonotype was observed many times. The chain is built from TRBV20-1 and TRBJ2-2; TRBD2 matches 15 bases. CDR1 is DFQATT and CDR2 is SNEGSKA in the germline V gene (reference sequence). Trimming removed 0 bases from V and 3 bases from J; junction bases left unmatched: 5. This CDR3 contains 18 residues. CDR3 coding DNA: TGCAGTGCTAGAGATTGGACTAGCGGGAGGGGGGACACCGGGGAGCTGTTTTTT. It codes for CSARDWTSGRGDTGELFF.

This clonotype was seen ten or more times. The gene calls are TRBV11-2 and TRBJ2-7; D possibly corresponds to TRBD2 (6 bases). The CDR3 totals 14 residues. Trimming cost V 4 bases and J 4 bases, with 14 bases left between them. Germline CDR1 and CDR2: SGHAT and FQNNGV. CDR3 nucleotide sequence: TGTGCCAGCAGCTCTGTGCTAGCGAGTTACGAGCAGTACTTC. Amino acids: CASSSVLASYEQYF.

This chain joins TRBV4-2 and TRBJ2-7, with unresolved D. The CDR3 extends over 12 amino acids. Germline CDR1 is LGHNA and CDR2 is YNFKEQ. Trimming took 0 bases from V and 6 from J, leaving 6 bases between them. The chain's CDR3 is CASSQDQLEQYF. In nucleotides, the CDR3 is TGTGCCAGCAGCCAAGATCAACTCGAGCAGTACTTC.

In the case of this clonotype: The junction shows a germline mismatch at one end, possibly a read error. The chain links TRBV28 to TRBJ2-5; D perhaps matches TRBD2 (6 bases). Germline loops: CDR1 MDHEN, CDR2 SYDVKM. There are 11 residues in the CDR3. The CDR3 is CASLERAGMHF. Written as DNA, the CDR3 is TGTGCCAGCCTAGAGCGGGCGGGGATGCACTTC. Full variable domain (missing parts from reference TRBV28 and TRBJ2-5): DVKVTQSSRYLVKRTGEKVFLECVQDMDHENMFWYRQDPGLGLRLIYFSYDVKMKEKGDIPEGYSVSREKKERFSLILESASTNQTSMYLCASLERAGMHFGPGTRLLVL.

This clonotype was seen ten or more times. This chain joins TRBV6-1 and TRBJ2-7; D uncertain. The CDR3 loop spans 13 amino acids. V dropped 3 bases and J dropped 4 bases, with 10 bases sitting between them. CDR1 is MNHNS, CDR2 SASEGT, per germline. Here the CDR3 reads CASSEWNGYEQYF. The CDR3 DNA follows: TGTGCCAGCAGTGAGTGGAATGGGTACGAGCAGTACTTC.

This clonotype was seen many times. The rearrangement joins TRBV6-5 to TRBJ2-7; the match to TRBD1 covers 7 bases. This CDR3 contains 14 residues. From germline, CDR1 is MNHEY and CDR2 SVGAGI. Trimming cost V 6 bases and J 3 bases; bases outside gene matches: 8. This CDR3 reads CASSLRQGYYEQYF. In DNA, the CDR3 is TGTGCCAGCAGCCTAAGACAGGGCTACTACGAGCAGTACTTC.

Many counts were recorded for this clonotype. V gene TRBV10-3 combines with J gene TRBJ2-5; TRBD1 might be the D (6 bases). The CDR3 length is 16 residues. Germline CDR1 is ENHRY and CDR2 is SYGVKD. V was pared by 6 bases and J by 4 bases, with 21 bases between. DNA for the CDR3: TGTGCCATCAGAGAGGGACACAACAAAGTAGGAGAGACCCAGTACTTC. This sequence encodes CAIREGHNKVGETQYF.

Concerning this clonotype: A much larger clone differs by one base, so this may be a read error. The V and J genes are TRBV6-5 and TRBJ1-1; D remains unclear. This CDR3 has 14 amino acids. V lost 8 bases and J lost 1, with 14 bases in between. Germline V lookup: CDR1 MNHEY, CDR2 SVGAGI. CDR3 sequence (DNA): TGTGCCAGCCGTAACACTGTGTGGAACACTGAAGCTTTCTTT. It encodes CASRNTVWNTEAFF.

Many counts were recorded for this clonotype. The chain employs TRBV10-3 and TRBJ1-1; 7 bases agree with TRBD1. The germline V gene encodes CDR1 ENHRY and CDR2 SYGVKD. CDR3 size: 14 residues. The trim removed 5 bases at V and 3 bases at J, leaving 6 bases unmatched. The CDR3: CAISLTGYDTEAFF. The CDR3, as DNA: TGTGCCATCAGTCTGACAGGGTACGACACTGAAGCTTTCTTT.

At least ten counts were recorded for this clonotype. The chain joins TRBV6-5 to TRBJ1-1; D is unresolved. The CDR3 covers 13 residues. The germline V gene has CDR1 MNHEY and CDR2 SVGAGI. V shed 8 bases and J shed 1 base, with 11 bases lying between them. CDR3 coding DNA: TGTGCCAGCGCCGAAGTTCAGAACACTGAAGCTTTCTTT. Protein product: CASAEVQNTEAFF.

This clonotype came up many times. The chain carries TRBV11-2 and TRBJ1-2; D is unclear. This CDR3 is 14 amino acids long. CDR1 is SGHAT, CDR2 FQNNGV, per germline. Trimming took off 5 bases at V and 6 bases at J, with 16 bases between the two ends. CDR3 sequence (DNA): TGTGCCAGCAGCAAAAATCCGGGAGTCGATGGCTACACCTTC. This codes for CASSKNPGVDGYTF. The full variable domain, completed using reference TRBV11-2 and TRBJ1-2, is EAGVAQSPRYKIIEKRQSVAFWCNPISGHATLYWYQQILGQGPKLLIQFQNNGVVDDSQLPKDRFSAERLKGVDSTLKIQPAKLEDSAVYLCASSKNPGVDGYTFGSGTRLTVV.

In its sample, this clonotype was seen many times. The rearrangement links TRBV15 to TRBJ2-7, with a possible D match to TRBD1 (6 bases). V was pared by 1 base and J by 2 bases, with 15 bases between. Per germline, CDR1 LNHNV and CDR2 YYDKDF (reference sequence). CDR3 length equals 16 residues. This CDR3 reads CATSRGGQGLTYEQYF. The CDR3 nucleotides read TGTGCCACCAGCAGAGGGGGGCAGGGGCTTACCTACGAGCAGTACTTC.

This clonotype was detected ten times or more. The CDR3 nucleotides are TGTGCCAGCAGTCTAGTGGCGGCCGGGGAGCTGTTTTTT. It codes for CASSLVAAGELFF. J is TRBJ2-2 and V is TRBV7-2; no firm D call. The CDR3 runs to 13 residues. The germline gives CDR1 SGHTA, CDR2 FQGNSA. The V gene lost 6 bases and the J gene lost 6 bases, with 11 bases spanning the gap.

This clonotype was observed a handful of times. V and J are TRBV24-1 and TRBJ1-5, with 7 bases aligning to TRBD1. V was pared by 4 bases and J by 1 base, with 3 bases of the junction left unmatched. CDR1 is KGHDR and CDR2 is SFDVKD in the germline V gene. The CDR3 runs to 15 residues. CDR3 region: CATSETGASNQPQHF. The CDR3 region has the DNA TGTGCCACCAGTGAAACAGGGGCGAGCAATCAGCCCCAGCATTTT.

This clonotype showed up many times. The chain joins TRBV7-8 to TRBJ2-7; possible D gene TRBD1, 6 bases. CDR3 length: 16 amino acids. Germline V CDR1 and CDR2: SGHVS, FQNEAQ. V dropped 5 bases and J dropped 2 bases, with 19 bases sitting between them. The DNA of the CDR3 is TGTGCCAGCAGCAAAAACCAACAGGGAACTACCTACGAGCAGTACTTC. Protein product: CASSKNQQGTTYEQYF.

This clonotype was recorded a few times. V and J are TRBV18 and TRBJ1-1, with TRBD1 identical over 7 bases. CDR1 is KGHSH and CDR2 is LQKENI in the germline V gene. V gave up 5 bases and J gave up 8 bases; unmatched junction bases: 5. This CDR3 region has 12 residues. Here the CDR3 DNA reads TGTGCCAGCTCAAGGGGACAGTCCGAAGCTTTCTTT. Its protein product is CASSRGQSEAFF. The full variable domain, rest sourced from reference TRBV18 and TRBJ1-1, is NAGVMQNPRHLVRRRGQEARLRCSPMKGHSHVYWYRQLPEEGLKFMVYLQKENIIDESGMPKERFSAEFPKEGPSILRIQQVVRGDSAAYFCASSRGQSEAFFGQGTRLTVV.

The gene calls are TRBV14 and TRBJ1-1; D is undetermined. CDR1 is SGHDN and CDR2 is FVKESK in the germline V gene. The CDR3 runs 15 residues. Trimming cost V 0 bases and J 4 bases, with 12 bases left between them. CDR3 DNA: TGTGCCAGCAGCCAAGATTTGTCAGGACTCACTGAAGCTTTCTTT. Translation gives CASSQDLSGLTEAFF.

At least ten counts were recorded for this clonotype. The chain combines TRBV6-2 or TRBV6-3 with TRBJ2-5; 7 bases match TRBD1. This CDR3 region has 17 residues. The trim removed 8 bases at V and 2 bases at J, leaving 17 bases unmatched. Germline loops: CDR1 MNHEY, CDR2 SVGEGT. The DNA of the CDR3 is TGTGCCAGCGGATCTCGGGACAGCGCGATCCCGCAAGAGACCCAGTACTTC. Translated, it gives CASGSRDSAIPQETQYF.